Following are 13 T cell receptor beta chains from one sample sequenced in a study of shared clonotypes between healthy human individuals. The naive CD8 subset, CD45RO-negative cells positively selected for CCR7, excluded terminally differentiated effector memory CD45RA+ cells. Sequencing was performed with immunoSEQ multiplex PCR; in TCRdb, only in-frame clones are kept and a portion is missing. The sample carries over 2 million clones, approximately 95% recorded once. The material sequenced was naive CD8+ T cells sorted from blood. These receptors came from a man aged 18 to 29 in good health.

The chain employs TRBV29-1 and TRBJ1-1, with a possible D match to TRBD1 (6 bases). Germline lookup yields CDR1 SQVTM and CDR2 ANQGSEA. Trimming took 7 bases from V and 8 from J, leaving 14 bases between them. The CDR3 spans 11 residues. CDR3 amino acids: CSAEGGVEAFF. CDR3 in DNA: TGCAGCGCCGAAGGGGGAGTGGAAGCTTTCTTT.

The chain employs TRBV5-8 and TRBJ2-7; D is possibly TRBD1 or TRBD2 (6 bases each). The V gene's germline CDR1 is SGHTS and CDR2 YDEGEE. Deletions cut 3 bases from V and 3 bases from J, with 10 bases between. There are 13 residues in the CDR3. CDR3 protein: CASSWGAGYEQYF. In nucleotides, the CDR3 is TGTGCCAGCAGCTGGGGGGCGGGCTACGAGCAGTACTTC.

The rearrangement links TRBV4-2 to TRBJ1-2; D perhaps matches TRBD1 (6 bases). The germline gives CDR1 LGHNA, CDR2 YNFKEQ. Trimming removed 0 bases from V and 4 bases from J, with 12 bases in between. The CDR3 has 15 residues. The CDR3: CASSQEGGQAYGYTF. CDR3 DNA: TGTGCCAGCAGCCAAGAGGGGGGGCAGGCCTATGGCTACACCTTC.

The chain carries TRBV7-3 and TRBJ2-5, with 9 bases aligning to TRBD2. Germline loops: CDR1 SGHTA, CDR2 FQGTGA. Trimming removed 5 bases from V and 2 bases from J; junction bases left unmatched: 9. The CDR3 loop spans 16 amino acids. As DNA, the CDR3 is TGTGCCAGCAGCATACCCTCGCTAGCGGGGCAAGAGACCCAGTACTTC. Protein sequence: CASSIPSLAGQETQYF.

The gene calls are TRBV27 and TRBJ2-7; D might be TRBD2 (6 bases). Germline loops: CDR1 MNHEY, CDR2 SMNVEV (reference sequence). V lost 5 bases and J lost 2, with 19 bases in between. CDR3 length: 16 residues. This CDR3 reads CASSPGDSGYTYEQYF. CDR3 nucleotide sequence: TGTGCCAGCAGTCCGGGGGATAGCGGCTATACCTACGAGCAGTACTTC.

The V and J genes are TRBV6-5 and TRBJ2-1; 7 nucleotides line up with TRBD1. CDR1 and CDR2 (germline): MNHEY, SVGAGI. The CDR3 is 14 residues long. V lost 8 bases, J lost 6 bases, and 10 bases stayed unmatched. CDR3 amino acids: CASGVGGSGNEQFF. CDR3 DNA: TGTGCCAGCGGGGTAGGGGGCTCGGGCAATGAGCAGTTCTTC.

The chain employs TRBV5-6 and TRBJ2-7, with 14 bases aligning to TRBD2. V lost 3 bases and J lost 4; bases outside the gene matches: 6. The CDR3 is 16 amino acids. Germline V lookup: CDR1 SGHDT, CDR2 YYEEEE. The CDR3 region has the DNA TGTGCCAGCAGCTCGGGGACTAGCGGGGGCTGGTACGAGCAGTACTTC. Encoded protein: CASSSGTSGGWYEQYF.

About this clone: Other DNA sequences within the sample encode an identical CDR3. V is TRBV5-6 and J is TRBJ2-7; the match to TRBD1 covers 8 bases. The CDR3 extends over 14 amino acids. V lost 2 bases to trimming and J lost 2 bases; unmatched junction nucleotides: 3. Germline V gene sequence: CDR1 SGHDT, CDR2 YYEEEE. The CDR3 reads CASSFGQGTYEQYF. The CDR3 region has the DNA TGTGCCAGCAGCTTCGGACAGGGCACCTACGAGCAGTACTTC.

This chain joins TRBV10-2 and TRBJ2-7; no clear D. CDR3 length: 15 residues. Germline CDR1 reads WSHSY; CDR2 reads SAAADI. Trimming took 7 bases from V and 3 from J, leaving 19 bases between them. CDR3 nucleotides: TGCGCCAGCACCCCTACGCTGAACCCGGGCTACGAGCAGTACTTC. The encoded protein is CASTPTLNPGYEQYF.

The V gene is TRBV7-9, the J gene TRBJ1-1; TRBD1 is a possible D gene (6 bases). The CDR3 has 15 residues. Between the trimmed V and J ends, which lost 1 base and 1 base, there was a span of 10 bases. Germline assignment: CDR1 SEHNR and CDR2 FQNEAQ (reference sequence). The CDR3 protein is CASSLVGAANTEAFF. CDR3 coding DNA: TGTGCCAGCAGCTTAGTGGGGGCTGCGAACACTGAAGCTTTCTTT. Using reference TRBV7-9 and TRBJ1-1 for the parts outside the CDR3, the full variable domain is DTGVSQNPRHKITKRGQNVTFRCDPISEHNRLYWYRQTLGQGPEFLTYFQNEAQLEKSRLLSDRFSAERPKGSFSTLEIQRTEQGDSAMYLCASSLVGAANTEAFFGQGTRLTVV.

The J gene is TRBJ2-3, the V gene TRBV18, with 9 bases lining up with TRBD2. The CDR3 extends over 14 amino acids. V was clipped by 3 bases and J by 4 bases; unmatched bases: 2. The V gene's germline CDR1 is KGHSH and CDR2 LQKENI. In DNA, the CDR3 is TGTGCCAGCTCACCCGGGACTAGCTCAGATACGCAGTATTTT. Translated, it gives CASSPGTSSDTQYF.

CDR3 protein: CASGLMAGGPYEQYF. The CDR3 bases are TGTGCTAGTGGTTTGATGGCAGGGGGTCCCTACGAGCAGTACTTC. The V and J genes are TRBV12-5 and TRBJ2-7, with 7 positions matching TRBD1. CDR3 length: 15 amino acids. CDR1 and CDR2 from the germline V gene are LGHNT and FRNRAP. V trimming: 2 bases; J trimming: 2 bases; junction bases outside the gene matches: 6.

The chain is built from TRBV5-8 and TRBJ2-7; no definite D call. Germline V gene sequence: CDR1 SGHTS, CDR2 YDEGEE. The CDR3 extends over 17 amino acids. Trimming shortened V by 0 bases and J by 0 bases, and 16 bases separated the two germline ends. CDR3 sequence (DNA): TGTGCCAGCAGCTTGGGCGAAGTTGTCAGGAGCTCCTACGAGCAGTACTTC. Protein sequence: CASSLGEVVRSSYEQYF. Filled out from reference TRBV5-8 and TRBJ2-7, the complete variable domain reads EAGVTQSPTHLIKTRGQQATLRCSPISGHTSVYWYQQALGLGLQFLLWYDEGEERNRGNFPPRFSGRQFPNYSSELNVNALELEDSALYLCASSLGEVVRSSYEQYFGPGTRLTVT.